The 29 T cell receptor beta chains in this list originate from one sample, sequenced in a study of shared clonotypes between healthy human individuals. Clones were sequenced by immunoSEQ multiplex PCR, and TCRdb holds only the in-frame ones, with some missing. Among approximately 400,000 clones listed, 90% to 97% were seen once. The sample comprised memory CD8+ T cells sorted from blood. Subset here: CD45RO+ cells pooled with CCR7-negative TemRA cells. The origin of the receptors is a man aged 30 to 39 in good health.

The chain has TRBV7-2 and TRBJ2-3; 9 positions match TRBD2. V lost 6 bases to trimming and J lost 2 bases; unmatched junction nucleotides: 9. The CDR3 is 16 amino acids. The V gene's germline CDR1 is SGHTA and CDR2 FQGNSA. Here the CDR3 reads CASSQTPGLATDTQYF. The DNA of the CDR3 is TGTGCCAGCAGTCAGACGCCGGGACTAGCCACAGATACGCAGTATTTT.

This chain uses TRBV7-2 with TRBJ2-2; D is ambiguous. Germline lookup yields CDR1 SGHTA and CDR2 FQGNSA. CDR3 size: 15 residues. With 0 bases removed from V and 3 bases from J, the gap between germline ends came to 8 bases. CDR3 residues: CASSLARMHTGELFF. The CDR3 DNA is TGTGCCAGCAGCTTAGCTAGGATGCACACCGGGGAGCTGTTTTTT.

The chain combines TRBV7-9 with TRBJ1-3, with TRBD1 identical over 9 bases. The CDR3 is 17 amino acids. Germline trimming cut 1 base from V and 2 bases from J; bases unmatched to any gene: 6. Germline V gives CDR1 SEHNR, CDR2 FQNEAQ (reference sequence). The CDR3 DNA sequence: TGTGCCAGCAGCTTAGGTGGAGACAGGGGGGCTGGAAACACCATATATTTT. It codes for CASSLGGDRGAGNTIYF.

The gene calls are TRBV28 and TRBJ2-1; TRBD2 matches at 9 bases. V shed 1 base, J shed 7 bases, and the junction held 5 bases outside the gene matches. The germline V gene has CDR1 MDHEN and CDR2 SYDVKM. The CDR3 runs to 15 residues. In nucleotides, the CDR3 is TGTGCCAGCAGTTTATACCTTAGCGGGAGTAATGAGCAGTTCTTC. This translates into CASSLYLSGSNEQFF.

J is TRBJ2-3 and V is TRBV13; D is uncertain. Trimming left V 3 bases short and J 2 bases short, with 21 bases between. Per the germline V gene, CDR1 is PRHDT and CDR2 is FYEKMQ (reference sequence). The CDR3 runs 18 residues. The CDR3 sequence is CASSFWVLLPPHTDTQYF. In nucleotides, the CDR3 is TGTGCCAGCAGCTTCTGGGTCCTCCTCCCACCCCACACAGATACGCAGTATTTT.

For this clone: Other DNA sequences within the sample encode an identical CDR3. The chain has TRBV30 and TRBJ1-2; D ambiguous. V was cut by 0 bases and J by 2 bases, with 1 base left in between. This CDR3 is 11 amino acids long. CDR1 GTSNPN and CDR2 SVGIG come from the germline V gene (reference sequence). The CDR3 region is CAWSVNYGYTF. In DNA, the CDR3 is TGTGCCTGGAGTGTCAACTATGGCTACACCTTC.

The chain couples TRBV19 to TRBJ2-2; TRBD1 might be the D (6 bases). Trimming took 4 bases from V and 1 from J, leaving 7 bases between them. There are 14 residues in the CDR3. CDR1 is LNHDA, CDR2 SQIVND, per germline (reference sequence). CDR3 sequence reads: CASSKDRNTGELFF. DNA of the CDR3: TGTGCCAGTAGTAAGGACAGGAACACCGGGGAGCTGTTTTTT.

The V call is TRBV6-6, the J call TRBJ1-6, with D tentatively TRBD1 (6 bases). Looked up from germline, CDR1 is MNHNY and CDR2 is SVGAGI (reference sequence). Trimming left V 0 bases short and J 7 bases short, with 10 bases between. The CDR3 has 15 amino acids. The CDR3 DNA reads TGTGCCAGCAGTTACTCGGACAGTACGAATTCACCCCTCCACTTT. Protein: CASSYSDSTNSPLHF.

The chain links TRBV6-5 to TRBJ1-2; D is undetermined. With 0 bases removed from V and 2 bases from J, the gap between germline ends came to 7 bases. Germline CDR1 reads MNHEY; CDR2 reads SVGAGI. CDR3 length: 14 residues. The DNA of the CDR3 is TGTGCCAGCAGTTACTCGAACCGAAACTATGGCTACACCTTC. This codes for CASSYSNRNYGYTF.

The chain is built from TRBV2 and TRBJ2-3, with 8 bases identical to TRBD2. The CDR3 runs to 15 residues. V gave up 3 bases and J gave up 0 bases; unmatched junction bases: 2. Germline CDR1 is SNHLY and CDR2 is FYNNEI. For the CDR3, the DNA is TGTGCCAGCAGTGATAGCGGGGCTAGCACAGATACGCAGTATTTT. Translated: CASSDSGASTDTQYF.

The chain recombines TRBV5-4 with TRBJ2-1; D remains ambiguous. V lost 3 bases and J lost 4, with 11 bases in between. In germline, CDR1 is SGHNT, CDR2 YYREEE (reference sequence). This CDR3 spans 14 amino acids. The CDR3 DNA follows: TGTGCCAGCAGCTACATACGGTCTTACAATGAGCAGTTCTTC. It specifies CASSYIRSYNEQFF.

The chain uses TRBV5-4 and TRBJ1-2, with 8 bases aligning to TRBD1. CDR1 is SGHNT, CDR2 YYREEE, per germline (reference sequence). The CDR3 length is 12 residues. J was trimmed by 4 bases and V by 4 bases; bases with no gene match: 0. The CDR3 DNA is TGTGCCAGCAGCGGGACAGGCTATGGCTACACCTTC. Translated: CASSGTGYGYTF.

The genes are TRBV7-3 and TRBJ2-2, with 13 bases that match TRBD2. The V gene's germline CDR1 is SGHTA and CDR2 FQGTGA. The CDR3 has 17 residues. The V gene end was trimmed by 5 bases and the J gene end by 7 bases; junction bases not matched to a gene: 10. CDR3 sequence reads: CASSPGLAGAGDGELFF. The CDR3 DNA follows: TGTGCCAGCAGCCCCGGACTAGCGGGAGCGGGTGACGGGGAGCTGTTTTTT. Complete variable domain (other parts from reference TRBV7-3 and TRBJ2-2): GAGVSQTPSNKVTEKGKYVELRCDPISGHTALYWYRQSLGQGPEFLIYFQGTGAADDSGLPNDRFFAVRPEGSVSTLKIQRTERGDSAVYLCASSPGLAGAGDGELFFGEGSRLTVL.

The CDR3 sequence is CASSYRGPYGYTF. The CDR3 coding sequence is TGTGCCAGCAGCTACAGGGGGCCCTATGGCTACACCTTC. The chain combines TRBV28 with TRBJ1-2; TRBD1 matches at 9 bases. The CDR3 is 13 amino acids. The V gene end was trimmed by 6 bases and the J gene end by 4 bases; junction bases not matched to a gene: 3. From germline, CDR1 is MDHEN and CDR2 SYDVKM.

The V call is TRBV5-1, the J call TRBJ2-5; weak D call: TRBD2 (6 bases). The CDR3 runs to 13 residues. Per germline, CDR1 SGHRS and CDR2 YFSETQ. The V end lost 4 bases, the J end lost 2 bases, and 9 bases lay between the germline ends. The CDR3 loop is CASSRRVQETQYF. In nucleotides, the CDR3 is TGCGCCAGCAGCAGGAGGGTACAAGAGACCCAGTACTTC.

This chain's CDR3 is CASSQDRSSYNEQFF. The CDR3 nucleotides read TGCGCCAGCAGCCAGGACAGGAGCTCCTACAATGAGCAGTTCTTC. This chain connects TRBV4-1 to TRBJ2-1; 7 nucleotides match TRBD1. The V gene end was trimmed by 3 bases and the J gene end by 0 bases; junction bases not matched to a gene: 2. This CDR3 comprises 15 residues. CDR1 is MGHRA, CDR2 YSYEKL, per germline.

The V and J genes are TRBV5-6 and TRBJ1-1, with TRBD1 identical over 10 bases. This CDR3 spans 16 amino acids. CDR1 SGHDT and CDR2 YYEEEE come from the germline V gene. After removal of 7 bases from V and 4 bases from J, the junction contained 13 bases not matched to a gene. DNA of the CDR3: TGTGCCAGCGACCGGACAGGGGGGACCTTGGGCACTGAAGCTTTCTTT. Translated: CASDRTGGTLGTEAFF.

This clone was picked up one time. V and J are TRBV27 and TRBJ2-7; possibly TRBD1 for D (5 bases). Germline V gene lookup returns CDR1 MNHEY and CDR2 SMNVEV (reference sequence). The CDR3 totals 14 residues. Deletions cut 4 bases from V and 3 bases from J, with 13 bases between. The CDR3 DNA follows: TGTGCCAGCAGTTCGAAGCTAGGGGTCTACGAGCAGTACTTC. Translating gives CASSSKLGVYEQYF.

This chain joins TRBV29-1 and TRBJ2-1; possible D gene TRBD1, 5 bases. Trimming took off 3 bases at V and 10 bases at J, with 13 bases between the two ends. The CDR3 is 12 residues long. The germline V gene encodes CDR1 SQVTM and CDR2 ANQGSEA. In DNA, the CDR3 is TGCAGCGTTGACCGCAGGGATAACGAGCAGTTCTTC. Translation gives CSVDRRDNEQFF.

This clone appeared a single time. The CDR3 is CASSLGQGGGTDTQYF. Here the CDR3 DNA reads TGTGCCAGCAGCTTAGGACAGGGAGGGGGCACAGATACGCAGTATTTT. The J gene is TRBJ2-3, the V gene TRBV7-9; the D gene could be TRBD1 or TRBD2 (7 bases each). Germline V gives CDR1 SEHNR, CDR2 FQNEAQ (reference sequence). The CDR3 sequence is 16 residues long. Trimming pared 1 base from V and 1 base from J, leaving 12 bases between.

V gene TRBV25-1 combines with J gene TRBJ2-1, with D possibly matching TRBD2 (6 bases). Germline-derived CDR1 and CDR2 are MGHDK and SYGVNS. Trimming took off 1 base at V and 4 bases at J, with 17 bases between the two ends. The CDR3 loop spans 17 amino acids. The CDR3 nucleotides are TGTGCCAGCAGTGAATCCGGGAGTCGGGGTGGATACAATGAGCAGTTCTTC. Its translation: CASSESGSRGGYNEQFF.

The V call is TRBV5-3, the J call TRBJ2-5; 8 bases line up with TRBD1. TRBV5-3 is an ORF, with its function uncertain. The CDR3 is made up of 14 amino acids. V gave up 4 bases and J gave up 5 bases; unmatched junction bases: 7. CDR3 region: CARSHRGFPETQYF. The CDR3 bases are TGTGCCAGAAGCCACAGGGGGTTCCCGGAGACCCAGTACTTC.

CDR3 in amino acids: CASSFQGQPYYEQYF. DNA of the CDR3: TGCGCCAGCAGCTTTCAGGGACAGCCCTACTACGAGCAGTACTTC. This chain joins TRBV5-1 and TRBJ2-7; 7 bases line up with TRBD1. Germline CDR1 is SGHRS and CDR2 is YFSETQ. This CDR3 contains 15 residues. V lost 2 bases to trimming and J lost 3 bases; unmatched junction nucleotides: 8.

The V gene is TRBV27, the J gene TRBJ1-2; 8 bases are shared with TRBD1. The CDR3 runs 13 residues. V was clipped by 3 bases and J by 8 bases; unmatched bases: 5. Germline V gene sequence: CDR1 MNHEY, CDR2 SMNVEV (reference sequence). The CDR3 loop reads CASSFTGGRGYTF. The CDR3 DNA reads TGTGCCAGCAGTTTTACAGGGGGTAGGGGCTACACCTTC.

The chain combines TRBV4-1 with TRBJ2-7; unclear D gene. Trimming took off 1 base at V and 6 bases at J, with 4 bases between the two ends. CDR1 is MGHRA and CDR2 is YSYEKL in the germline V gene. This CDR3 comprises 11 residues. CDR3: CASSQASEQYF. In nucleotides, the CDR3 is TGCGCCAGCAGCCAAGCTAGCGAGCAGTACTTC.

The chain links TRBV4-1 to TRBJ2-5; tentatively, D is TRBD2 (6 bases). CDR1 is MGHRA and CDR2 is YSYEKL in the germline V gene. Trimming removed 0 bases from V and 2 bases from J, with 13 bases in between. This CDR3 region has 16 residues. The CDR3 DNA reads TGCGCCAGCAGCCAAGAAACTAGCAGGCCTCAAGAGACCCAGTACTTC. This translates into CASSQETSRPQETQYF.

The rearrangement links TRBV4-2 to TRBJ2-4; possible D gene TRBD1, 5 bases. Germline V CDR1 and CDR2: LGHNA, YNFKEQ. This CDR3 comprises 12 residues. Trimming pared 0 bases from V and 8 bases from J, leaving 5 bases between. The CDR3: CASSQDRDIQYF. The CDR3 DNA reads TGTGCCAGCAGCCAAGACAGGGACATTCAGTACTTC.

Regarding this clone: The sample contains more than one DNA sequence encoding this CDR3. The rearrangement uses TRBV28 and TRBJ2-7, with 8 positions matching TRBD2. Trimming at V came to 6 bases and at J to 0 bases, leaving 4 bases not matched to a gene. Germline V gene data show CDR1 as MDHEN and CDR2 as SYDVKM. This CDR3 is built from 14 residues. The CDR3 region is CASRRTSGSYEQYF. Written as DNA, the CDR3 is TGTGCCAGCAGACGAACTAGCGGCTCCTACGAGCAGTACTTC.

The chain recombines TRBV5-6 with TRBJ2-1; D is uncertain. CDR1 is SGHDT and CDR2 is YYEEEE in the germline V gene. Trimming took 1 base from V and 6 from J, leaving 5 bases between them. The CDR3 is 12 amino acids. The chain's CDR3 is CASSLMSNEQFF. The DNA for the CDR3 is TGTGCCAGCAGCTTGATGAGCAATGAGCAGTTCTTC.